This T cell receptor (beta chain) was recovered during a study of blood T cell repertoires in COVID-19 (dated by TCRdb to the early 2020s). For the study in its entirety: Collaborator samples came from the United States, Italy and Spain and covered acute and convalescent phases of COVID-19. The prospective study material was composed of cDNA or gDNA derived from T cells, B-cell-depleted T cells, or PBMCs. The dataset comprised deeply sampled blood TCRbeta repertoires from subjects exposed to, actively infected with, or recovered from COVID-19. The repertoires were made available in a free public database intended to serve as a resource for research on the immune response to SARS-CoV-2. Samples came from the ongoing ImmuneRACE study (first 160 participants) plus 1,254 subjects from 6 global collaborators. Sample metadata almost always included a de-identified subject ID, COVID-19 status, age in years and sex. Where available, HLA class I and class II types were obtained from metadata supplied by the sample provider rather than from assay-based typing. General study outcomes and caveats: Clinical and demographic metadata were provided uncurated, with the amount varying by source and participant.

The immunoSEQ Assay, a bias-controlled multiplex PCR, was used to amplify TCRbeta CDR3 regions from genomic DNA. The paper's data handling went like this. Nucleated cell counts per sample were estimated from amplification of reference gene primers within the assay. Sequence reads were collapsed and filtered to measure the absolute abundance of every unique TCRbeta CDR3 rearrangement. For each sample, productive Simpson clonality was calculated by taking the square root of Simpson's diversity index across productive rearrangements. TCRdb re-hosts the immuneACCESS table, in-frame sequences only. Its copies lack some clones; in the studies checked, an unresolved V gene accounts for under half of them, and the cause for the rest is not known. V, J and clone size are taken as reported in that table, and D and trimming were inferred from the DNA itself. Within this sample are approximately 120,000 clones, with around four fifths of them counted one time only. Roughly 20% of the sample belongs to the ten largest clones.

The CDR3 starts with the cysteine, ends with the phenylalanine, and has 15 residues. Only CDR3 DNA remains: 45 bases, in frame from the first base. From the germline V gene, CDR1 is SGHRS and CDR2 is YFSETQ. V lost 1 base and J lost 2 bases, and the count of bases not matched to a germline gene is 4. On this clone: There is no known antigen for this receptor. No base qualities exist here, and no much larger clone lies one base off it.

Each collaborating institution followed its own protocols to collect whole blood in K2EDTA tubes. Collaborator samples were shipped for TCRbeta analysis as frozen whole blood, isolated PBMCs, or DNA extracted from either sample type. Recombination linked TRBV5-1 to TRBJ2-7; 9 central nucleotides agree with TRBD1. What was sequenced was peripheral blood. The source is a woman aged 55-70 years with acute or convalescent COVID-19. The CDR3 corresponds to CASSLTTGGTYEQYF. The sequenced DNA: TGCGCCAGCAGCTTGACGACAGGGGGAACCTACGAGCAGTACTTC.